These 25 T cell receptor beta chains originate from one sample sequenced in a study of cytomegalovirus exposure and HLA in healthy donors. TCRdb's table, derived via immunoSEQ multiplex PCR, lists solely in-frame clones and lacks some. The sample has under 300,000 clones, 80% to 90% seen once. Source material: PBMCs. The receptors were gathered from a young woman in good health and CMV-seronegative.

V is TRBV19 and J is TRBJ2-3; tentatively, D is TRBD1 (6 bases). This CDR3 contains 15 residues. Germline V gene lookup returns CDR1 LNHDA and CDR2 SQIVND (reference sequence). Trimming cost V 2 bases and J 6 bases, with 15 bases left between them. The CDR3 here is CASSITGQFTDTQYF. As DNA, the CDR3 is TGTGCCAGTAGTATAACAGGGCAATTTACGGATACGCAGTATTTT.

The CDR3 DNA reads TGTGCCAGCAGTTTAGGTGAGAGGTCTTTCTTT. Translating gives CASSLGERSFF. V usage is TRBV28 and J usage is TRBJ1-1; D gene ambiguous. Germline CDR1 MDHEN, CDR2 SYDVKM. V lost 2 bases and J 12 bases, leaving 10 bases between the germline ends. The CDR3 runs to 11 residues.

The J gene is TRBJ2-7, the V gene TRBV5-1; 8 nucleotides match TRBD1. The germline V gene encodes CDR1 SGHRS and CDR2 YFSETQ. V dropped 4 bases and J dropped 3; count of bases not matched to a gene: 9. The CDR3 totals 15 residues. The CDR3, as DNA: TGCGCCAGCAGCGACGGGACAGGTAGTAACTACGAGCAGTACTTC. Protein product: CASSDGTGSNYEQYF.

The chain links TRBV9 to TRBJ2-7; D perhaps matches TRBD1 (6 bases). The CDR3 loop spans 15 amino acids. From germline, CDR1 is SGDLS and CDR2 YYNGEE. The V and J ends lost 0 bases and 2 bases respectively, with 12 bases between them. Here the CDR3 reads CASSVAGDTPYEQYF. The DNA for the CDR3 is TGTGCCAGCAGCGTAGCCGGGGACACCCCCTACGAGCAGTACTTC. The entire variable domain, with the rest obtained from reference TRBV9 and TRBJ2-7, is as follows: DSGVTQTPKHLITATGQRVTLRCSPRSGDLSVYWYQQSLDQGLQFLIQYYNGEERAKGNILERFSAQQFPDLHSELNLSSLELGDSALYFCASSVAGDTPYEQYFGPGTRLTVT.

V is TRBV12-5 and J is TRBJ2-3; 14 positions match TRBD2. With 5 bases clipped from V and 3 bases from J, the junction kept 4 bases outside the gene matches. This CDR3 spans 16 amino acids. CDR1 and CDR2 (germline): LGHNT, FRNRAP. This CDR3 reads CASGAGTSGSTDTQYF. CDR3 in DNA: TGTGCTAGTGGTGCAGGGACTAGCGGGAGTACAGATACGCAGTATTTT.

The chain uses TRBV4-2 and TRBJ1-2; 9 nucleotides align to TRBD1. The CDR3 totals 15 residues. The junction had 5 bases not matched to a gene; V was cut back by 4 bases and J by 2 bases. The V gene's germline CDR1 is LGHNA and CDR2 YNFKEQ. The CDR3 nucleotides read TGTGCCAGCAGCCGGGACAGGGACCCCAACTATGGCTACACCTTC. It specifies CASSRDRDPNYGYTF.

This chain joins TRBV18 and TRBJ1-5; TRBD1 might be the D (5 bases). Trimming shortened V by 2 bases and J by 7 bases, and 15 bases separated the two germline ends. This CDR3 spans 15 amino acids. Germline CDR1 KGHSH, CDR2 LQKENI. The chain's CDR3 is CASSPVDGGAQPQHF. CDR3 bases: TGTGCCAGCTCACCAGTGGATGGAGGGGCACAGCCCCAGCATTTT.

The chain employs TRBV10-1 and TRBJ2-7; D may be TRBD2 (5 bases). The germline gives CDR1 WNHNN, CDR2 SYGVQD (reference sequence). The CDR3 runs 13 residues. Between the trimmed V and J ends, which lost 3 bases and 7 bases, there was a span of 13 bases. CDR3 sequence: CASSDRRDQEQYF. The CDR3 DNA is TGCGCCAGCAGTGACCGACGGGATCAGGAGCAGTACTTC.

This clone was detected a few times. CDR3: CAWTAGYGYTF. The CDR3, as DNA: TGTGCCTGGACGGCAGGCTATGGCTACACCTTC. The chain uses TRBV30 and TRBJ1-2, with D unresolved. V shed 4 bases and J shed 4 bases, with 7 bases lying between them. Germline assignment: CDR1 GTSNPN and CDR2 SVGIG (reference sequence). The CDR3 consists of 11 residues.

The chain links TRBV13 to TRBJ1-4; a weak D match, TRBD1 (6 bases). The CDR3 is 18 residues long. Trimming removed 4 bases from V and 0 bases from J, with 18 bases in between. Germline V gene sequence: CDR1 PRHDT, CDR2 FYEKMQ (reference sequence). This chain's CDR3 is CASSSRDIRGATNEKLFF. CDR3 in DNA: TGTGCCAGCAGCTCCAGGGACATCCGGGGGGCAACTAATGAAAAACTGTTTTTT.

CDR3 loop: CASSLFTKEAFF. Here the CDR3 DNA reads TGTGCCAGCAGTTTATTCACAAAGGAAGCTTTCTTT. This chain links TRBV28 with TRBJ1-1, with no clear D. Germline V CDR1 and CDR2: MDHEN, SYDVKM. V dropped 1 base and J dropped 8 bases, with 8 bases sitting between them. CDR3 length: 12 amino acids.

V and J are TRBV29-1 and TRBJ2-3; TRBD2 is a possible D gene (6 bases). V dropped 7 bases and J dropped 1 base, with 6 bases sitting between them. Looked up from germline, CDR1 is SQVTM and CDR2 is ANQGSEA. CDR3 length: 11 residues. CDR3 sequence (DNA): TGCAGCGGCGGGGGCACAGATACGCAGTATTTT. Its protein is CSGGGTDTQYF.

For the CDR3, the DNA is TGTGCCAGCAGTTTTGACAGGGAACGTGGCTACACCTTC. As protein: CASSFDRERGYTF. V is TRBV27 and J is TRBJ1-2, with 7 bases lining up with TRBD1. The CDR3 is 13 amino acids. V gave up 3 bases and J gave up 7 bases; unmatched junction bases: 5. The germline CDR1 and CDR2 sequences are MNHEY and SMNVEV (reference sequence).

This rearrangement joins TRBV6-5 to TRBJ2-7; D gene uncertain. The CDR3 runs to 14 residues. CDR1 is MNHEY, CDR2 SVGAGI, per germline. V was cut by 0 bases and J by 2 bases, with 8 bases left in between. The CDR3 protein is CASSYSLQTYEQYF. In DNA form, the CDR3 reads TGTGCCAGCAGTTACTCGTTACAAACCTACGAGCAGTACTTC.

V is TRBV18 and J is TRBJ2-5, with D tentatively TRBD1 (5 bases). The CDR3 has 15 amino acids. Germline values: CDR1 KGHSH, CDR2 LQKENI. Trimming cost V 0 bases and J 2 bases, with 10 bases left between them. This CDR3 reads CASSPPSGFQETQYF. CDR3 sequence (DNA): TGTGCCAGCTCACCACCGTCAGGGTTTCAAGAGACCCAGTACTTC. Full variable domain (missing parts from reference TRBV18 and TRBJ2-5): NAGVMQNPRHLVRRRGQEARLRCSPMKGHSHVYWYRQLPEEGLKFMVYLQKENIIDESGMPKERFSAEFPKEGPSILRIQQVVRGDSAAYFCASSPPSGFQETQYFGPGTRLLVL.

The V call is TRBV18, the J call TRBJ2-5; a possible D gene is TRBD1 (6 bases). This CDR3 comprises 13 residues. V lost 6 bases, J lost 0 bases, and 8 bases lay in between. Germline-derived CDR1 and CDR2 are KGHSH and LQKENI. DNA of the CDR3: TGTGCCAGCTCGGGACAAAACCAAGAGACCCAGTACTTC. Translation: CASSGQNQETQYF.

The J gene is TRBJ2-2, the V gene TRBV27, with D tentatively TRBD2 (5 bases). The length of the CDR3 is 16 residues. Germline CDR1 MNHEY, CDR2 SMNVEV (reference sequence). V was shortened by 4 bases and J by 6 bases, with 18 bases between the two germline ends. The DNA for the CDR3 is TGTGCCAGCAGTTCCCCCCGTTGGGGAGAGGCCGGGGAGCTGTTTTTT. Its protein is CASSSPRWGEAGELFF.

The chain links TRBV14 to TRBJ1-4; D is uncertain. V dropped 5 bases and J dropped 3 bases, with 16 bases sitting between them. CDR3 length: 16 residues. CDR1 is SGHDN, CDR2 FVKESK, per germline. The CDR3 loop reads CASSGGFHGPNEKLFF. In DNA form, the CDR3 reads TGTGCCAGCAGCGGCGGCTTCCACGGCCCTAATGAAAAACTGTTTTTT. The entire variable domain, with the rest obtained from reference TRBV14 and TRBJ1-4, is as follows: EAGVTQFPSHSVIEKGQTVTLRCDPISGHDNLYWYRRVMGKEIKFLLHFVKESKQDESGMPNNRFLAERTGGTYSTLKVQPAELEDSGVYFCASSGGFHGPNEKLFFGSGTQLSVL.

The V call is TRBV4-1, the J call TRBJ1-5; TRBD1 aligns across 7 bases. The CDR3 is 15 amino acids. The trim removed 0 bases at V and 6 bases at J, leaving 5 bases unmatched. Germline V lookup: CDR1 MGHRA, CDR2 YSYEKL. CDR3 sequence reads: CASSQELTGTQPQHF. Written as DNA, the CDR3 is TGCGCCAGCAGCCAAGAGCTGACAGGGACTCAGCCCCAGCATTTT.

The CDR3 is CASSLPTGETQYF. Written as DNA, the CDR3 is TGTGCCAGCAGCTTACCGACAGGAGAGACCCAGTACTTC. J is TRBJ2-5 and V is TRBV7-9, with TRBD1 as a possible D gene (6 bases). The germline gives CDR1 SEHNR, CDR2 FQNEAQ (reference sequence). The CDR3 loop spans 13 amino acids. V lost 2 bases to trimming and J lost 4 bases, with 8 bases between them.

The genes are TRBV29-1 and TRBJ2-7; TRBD1 matches at 9 bases. Trimming removed 0 bases from V and 2 bases from J; junction bases left unmatched: 5. Germline CDR1 reads SQVTM; CDR2 reads ANQGSEA. CDR3 length equals 15 residues. CDR3 DNA sequence: TGCAGCGTTGAAGAAACCGGGACAGGGACCTACGAGCAGTACTTC. This sequence encodes CSVEETGTGTYEQYF.

The CDR3 DNA reads TGTGCCAGCAGCGTAGCTAACGGCGGGGGGGCGTGGGAAAGAGATACGCAGTATTTT. Translating it yields CASSVANGGGAWERDTQYF. The V gene is TRBV9, the J gene TRBJ2-3, with 9 bases matching TRBD2. The length of the CDR3 is 19 residues. Germline V gene data show CDR1 as SGDLS and CDR2 as YYNGEE. Unmatched junction bases numbered 16, after V lost 0 bases and J lost 5 bases.

Worth noting for this clone: An end of the junction differs from the germline gene, which may be a read error. The V gene is TRBV7-8, the J gene TRBJ1-4; D not resolved. Germline V gene lookup returns CDR1 SGHVS and CDR2 FQNEAQ. The CDR3 is 14 residues long. CDR3: CASTLTADWEKLFF. DNA for the CDR3: TGTGCCAGCACCTTAACGGCGGATTGGGAAAAACTGTTTTTT.

This chain joins TRBV18 and TRBJ1-2; 7 nucleotides align to TRBD1. The length of the CDR3 is 14 residues. Germline V gene sequence: CDR1 KGHSH, CDR2 LQKENI. The V and J ends lost 4 bases and 9 bases, in that order; junction bases with no gene match: 11. The CDR3, as DNA: TGTGCCAGCTCACGAGGCGGACAGGAAGGTCGCTACACCTTC. It codes for CASSRGGQEGRYTF.

The CDR3 region is CASSIVGGDNGYTF. The CDR3 DNA follows: TGTGCCAGTAGTATAGTTGGAGGGGATAATGGCTACACCTTC. V and J are TRBV19 and TRBJ1-2; tentatively, D is TRBD1 (5 bases). The V gene's germline CDR1 is LNHDA and CDR2 SQIVND (reference sequence). Trimming cost V 1 base and J 6 bases, with 12 bases left between them. The CDR3 consists of 14 residues.